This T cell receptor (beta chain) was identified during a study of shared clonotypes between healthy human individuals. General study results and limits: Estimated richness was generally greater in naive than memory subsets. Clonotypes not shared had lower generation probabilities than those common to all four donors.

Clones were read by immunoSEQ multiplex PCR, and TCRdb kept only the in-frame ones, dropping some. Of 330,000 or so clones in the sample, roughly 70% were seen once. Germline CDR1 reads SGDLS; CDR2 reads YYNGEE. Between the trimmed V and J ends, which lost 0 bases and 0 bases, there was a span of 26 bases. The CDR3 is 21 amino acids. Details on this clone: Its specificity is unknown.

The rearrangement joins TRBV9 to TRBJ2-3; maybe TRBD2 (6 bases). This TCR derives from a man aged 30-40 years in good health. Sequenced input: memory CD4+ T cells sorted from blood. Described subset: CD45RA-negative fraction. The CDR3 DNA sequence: TGTGCCAGCAGCGTAGATCCGGGAATCGGAGTGGGGGGATTTAGCACAGATACGCAGTATTTT. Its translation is CASSVDPGIGVGGFSTDTQYF.